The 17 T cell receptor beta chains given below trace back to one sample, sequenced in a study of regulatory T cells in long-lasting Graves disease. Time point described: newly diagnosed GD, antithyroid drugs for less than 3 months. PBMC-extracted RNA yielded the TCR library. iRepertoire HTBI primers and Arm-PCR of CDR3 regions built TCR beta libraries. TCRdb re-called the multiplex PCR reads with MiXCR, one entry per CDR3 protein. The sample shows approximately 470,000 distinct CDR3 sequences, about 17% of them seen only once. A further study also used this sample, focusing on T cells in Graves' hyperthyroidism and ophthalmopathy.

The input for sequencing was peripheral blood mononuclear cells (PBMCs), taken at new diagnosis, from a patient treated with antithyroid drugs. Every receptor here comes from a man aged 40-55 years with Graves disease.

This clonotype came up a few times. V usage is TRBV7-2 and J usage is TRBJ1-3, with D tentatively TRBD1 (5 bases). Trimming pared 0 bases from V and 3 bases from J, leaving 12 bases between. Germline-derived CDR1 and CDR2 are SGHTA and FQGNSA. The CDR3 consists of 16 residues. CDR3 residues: CASSLAPGAIGNTIYF. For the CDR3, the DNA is TGTGCCAGCAGCTTAGCACCCGGGGCGATTGGAAACACCATATATTTT.

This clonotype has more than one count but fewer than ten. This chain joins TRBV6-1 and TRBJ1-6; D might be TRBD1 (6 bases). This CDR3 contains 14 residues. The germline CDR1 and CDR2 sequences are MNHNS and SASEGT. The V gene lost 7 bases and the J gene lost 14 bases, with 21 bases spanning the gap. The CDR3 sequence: CASTELRTALSLHF. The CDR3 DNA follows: TGTGCCAGCACCGAACTTCGGACAGCCCTTTCCCTCCACTTT.

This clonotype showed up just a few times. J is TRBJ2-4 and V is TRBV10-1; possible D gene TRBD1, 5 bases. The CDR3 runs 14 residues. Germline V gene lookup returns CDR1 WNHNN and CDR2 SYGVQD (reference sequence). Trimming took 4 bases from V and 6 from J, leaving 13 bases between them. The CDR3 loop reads CASSGQNLPNIQYF. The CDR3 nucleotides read TGCGCCAGCAGTGGACAGAATCTCCCAAACATTCAGTACTTC.

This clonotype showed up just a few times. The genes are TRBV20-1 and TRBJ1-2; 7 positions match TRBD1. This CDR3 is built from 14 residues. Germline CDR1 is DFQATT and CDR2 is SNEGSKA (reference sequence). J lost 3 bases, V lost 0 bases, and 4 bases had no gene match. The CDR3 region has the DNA TGCAGTGCTAGAGAGACAGGGCAGTACTATGGCTACACCTTC. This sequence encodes CSARETGQYYGYTF.

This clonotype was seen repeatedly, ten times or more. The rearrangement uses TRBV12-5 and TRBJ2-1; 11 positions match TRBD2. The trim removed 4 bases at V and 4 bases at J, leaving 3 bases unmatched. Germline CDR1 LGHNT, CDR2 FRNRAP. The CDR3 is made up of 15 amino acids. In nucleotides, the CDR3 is TGTGCTAGTGGTTCAGGACTAGCGGGTTACAATGAGCAGTTCTTC. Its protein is CASGSGLAGYNEQFF.

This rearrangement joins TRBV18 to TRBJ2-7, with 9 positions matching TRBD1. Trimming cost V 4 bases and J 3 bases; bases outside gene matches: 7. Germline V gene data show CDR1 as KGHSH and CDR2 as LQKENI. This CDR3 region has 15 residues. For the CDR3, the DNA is TGTGCCAGCTCACAGGGACAGGGAGTCGGCTACGAGCAGTACTTC. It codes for CASSQGQGVGYEQYF.

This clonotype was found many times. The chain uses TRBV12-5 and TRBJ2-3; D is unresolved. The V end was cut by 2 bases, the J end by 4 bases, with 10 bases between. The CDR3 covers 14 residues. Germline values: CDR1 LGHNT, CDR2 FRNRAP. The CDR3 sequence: CASGLSLGADTQYF. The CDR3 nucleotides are TGTGCTAGTGGTTTGAGCCTGGGTGCAGATACGCAGTATTTT. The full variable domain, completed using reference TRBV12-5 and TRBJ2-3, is DARVTQTPRHKVTEMGQEVTMRCQPILGHNTVFWYRQTMMQGLELLAYFRNRAPLDDSGMPKDRFSAEMPDATLATLKIQPSEPRDSAVYFCASGLSLGADTQYFGPGTRLTVL.

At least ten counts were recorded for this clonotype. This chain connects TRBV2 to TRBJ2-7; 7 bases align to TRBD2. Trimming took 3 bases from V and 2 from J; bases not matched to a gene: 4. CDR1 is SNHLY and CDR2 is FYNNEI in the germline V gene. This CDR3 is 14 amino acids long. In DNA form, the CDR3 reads TGTGCCAGCAGTGATCGCGGGGGAGCCTACGAGCAGTACTTC. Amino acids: CASSDRGGAYEQYF. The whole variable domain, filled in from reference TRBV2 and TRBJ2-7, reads EPEVTQTPSHQVTQMGQEVILRCVPISNHLYFYWYRQILGQKVEFLVSFYNNEISEKSEIFDDQFSVERPDGSNFTLKIRSTKLEDSAMYFCASSDRGGAYEQYFGPGTRLTVT.

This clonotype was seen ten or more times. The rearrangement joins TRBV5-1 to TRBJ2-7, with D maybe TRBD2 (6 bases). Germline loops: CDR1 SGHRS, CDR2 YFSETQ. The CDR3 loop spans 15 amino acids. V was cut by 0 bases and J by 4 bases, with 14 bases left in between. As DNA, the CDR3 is TGCGCCAGCAGCTTGGCCGCGGGAATGGTTTACGAGCAGTACTTC. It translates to CASSLAAGMVYEQYF.

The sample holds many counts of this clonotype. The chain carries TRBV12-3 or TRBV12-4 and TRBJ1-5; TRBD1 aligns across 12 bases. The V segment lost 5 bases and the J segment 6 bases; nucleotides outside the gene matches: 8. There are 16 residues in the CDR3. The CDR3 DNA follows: TGTGCCAGCAGTCCACCCGGGACAGGGGGCGTTCAGCCCCAGCATTTT. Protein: CASSPPGTGGVQPQHF.

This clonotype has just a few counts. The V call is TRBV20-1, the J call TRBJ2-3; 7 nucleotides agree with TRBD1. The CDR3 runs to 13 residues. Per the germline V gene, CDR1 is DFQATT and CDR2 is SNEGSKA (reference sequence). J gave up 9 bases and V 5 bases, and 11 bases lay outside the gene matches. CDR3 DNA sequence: TGCAGTGCTCCTTTACAGGGGCTAGGCACGCAGTATTTT. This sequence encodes CSAPLQGLGTQYF.

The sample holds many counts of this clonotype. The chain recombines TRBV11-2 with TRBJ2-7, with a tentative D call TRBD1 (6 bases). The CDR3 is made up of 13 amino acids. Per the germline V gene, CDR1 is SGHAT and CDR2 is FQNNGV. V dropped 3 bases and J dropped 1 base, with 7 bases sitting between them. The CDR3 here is CASSFRGSYEQYF. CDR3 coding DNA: TGTGCCAGCAGCTTCAGGGGATCCTACGAGCAGTACTTC.

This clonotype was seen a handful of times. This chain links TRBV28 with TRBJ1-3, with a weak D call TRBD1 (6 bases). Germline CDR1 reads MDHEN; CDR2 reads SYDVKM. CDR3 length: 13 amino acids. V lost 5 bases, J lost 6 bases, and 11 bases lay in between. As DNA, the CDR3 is TGTGCCAGCAGTCAGGGGAACTTAAACACCATATATTTT. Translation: CASSQGNLNTIYF. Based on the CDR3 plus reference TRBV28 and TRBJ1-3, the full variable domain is DVKVTQSSRYLVKRTGEKVFLECVQDMDHENMFWYRQDPGLGLRLIYFSYDVKMKEKGDIPEGYSVSREKKERFSLILESASTNQTSMYLCASSQGNLNTIYFGEGSWLTVV.

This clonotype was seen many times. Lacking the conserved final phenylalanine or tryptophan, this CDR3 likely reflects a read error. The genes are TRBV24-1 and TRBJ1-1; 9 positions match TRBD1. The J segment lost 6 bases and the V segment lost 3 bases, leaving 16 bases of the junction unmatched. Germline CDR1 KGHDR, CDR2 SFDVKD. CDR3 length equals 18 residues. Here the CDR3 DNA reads TGTGCCACCAGTGATGGGCCCGGGACAGGGCTTTTGGGGGCTGAAGCTTTCCTT. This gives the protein CATSDGPGTGLLGAEAFL.

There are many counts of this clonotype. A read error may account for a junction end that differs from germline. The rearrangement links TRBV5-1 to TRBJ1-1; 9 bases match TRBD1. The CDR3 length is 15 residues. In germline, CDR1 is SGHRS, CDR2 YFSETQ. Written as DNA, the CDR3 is TGTGCCAGCAGCTGGCCGGACAGGGGCCACACTGAAGCTTTCTTT. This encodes CASSWPDRGHTEAFF.

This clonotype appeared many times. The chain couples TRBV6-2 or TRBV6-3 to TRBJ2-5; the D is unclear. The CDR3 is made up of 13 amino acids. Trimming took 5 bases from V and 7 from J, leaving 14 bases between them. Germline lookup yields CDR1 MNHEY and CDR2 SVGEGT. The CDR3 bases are TGTGCCAGCAGTGAAGTCTCCCTGGGGACCCAGTACTTC. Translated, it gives CASSEVSLGTQYF.

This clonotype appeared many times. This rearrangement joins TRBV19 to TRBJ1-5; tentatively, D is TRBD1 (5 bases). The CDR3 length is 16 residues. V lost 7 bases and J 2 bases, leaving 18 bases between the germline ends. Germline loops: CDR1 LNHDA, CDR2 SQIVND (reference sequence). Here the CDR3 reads CASTHFRGGGNQPQHF. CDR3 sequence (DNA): TGTGCCAGTACCCATTTTCGGGGGGGAGGCAATCAGCCCCAGCATTTT.